The rows below give T cell receptor beta chains drawn from one sample of a study of CD8+ T cells in alopecia areata. Clones were read by immunoSEQ multiplex PCR, and TCRdb kept only the in-frame ones, dropping some. The table has roughly 190,000 clones, roughly 60% seen once. The sequenced sample was CD4+ T cells sorted from blood, obtained at week 24, from a patient treated with tofacitinib. The receptors come from a human donor with alopecia areata. The CDR3 runs from the conserved cysteine through the conserved F or W. Fields, in order: clone size, V gene, J gene, D gene, CDR3 DNA, CDR3 protein. D genes are given only for firm matches. Part of the rows lack a size; the others show once, few, many or a class for expanded clones.

.	TRBV9	TRBJ1-4	.	TGTGCCAGCAGCGTAGCCCAGGGGAGCGGTGAAAAACTGTTTTTT	CASSVAQGSGEKLFF
.	TRBV5-1	TRBJ2-5	.	TGCGCCAGCAGCAACCAAGAGACCCAGTACTTC	CASSNQETQYF
.	TRBV29-1	TRBJ1-2	TRBD1	TGCAGCGTACGGGACAGTACGGGTGGCTACACCTTC	CSVRDSTGGYTF
.	TRBV30	TRBJ2-2	.	TGTGCCTGGAGAAAAGCGGCTTTCGGGGAGCTGTTTTTT	CAWRKAAFGELFF
few	TRBV6-5	TRBJ2-7	TRBD2	TGTGCCAGCAGTTCATATAGGACTAGCGGACTCTACGAGCAGTACTTC	CASSSYRTSGLYEQYF
.	TRBV29-1	TRBJ2-3	.	TGCAGCGTTGAAGATCCTGGGGGCGTGCGGGACACAGATACGCAGTATTTT	CSVEDPGGVRDTDTQYF
.	TRBV25-1	TRBJ1-2	TRBD1	TGTGCCAGCAGTGCGGGACAGGGGGCCTCGGGTGGCTACACCTTC	CASSAGQGASGGYTF
.	TRBV28	TRBJ1-5	.	TGTGCCAGCAGCCCAAGTGGGCAGGGCTTAGGTCAGCCCCAGCATTTT	CASSPSGQGLGQPQHF
.	TRBV6-6	TRBJ1-5	.	TGTGCCAGCAGCCCCGGGACCCCCAATCAGCCCCAGCATTTT	CASSPGTPNQPQHF
few	TRBV7-9	TRBJ2-6	TRBD1	TGTGCCAGCAGCCAACCAGGGACAGGATACTCTGGGGCCAACGTCCTGACTTTC	CASSQPGTGYSGANVLTF
.	TRBV9	TRBJ2-1	.	TGTGCCAGCAGCCCCACGACCCATGAGCAGTTCTTC	CASSPTTHEQFF
.	TRBV10-3	TRBJ2-3	TRBD1	TGTGCCATCAACACAGGGGGCACAGATACGCAGTATTTT	CAINTGGTDTQYF
.	TRBV7-2	TRBJ1-2	.	TGTGCCAGCAGCCGAGGGGGTGACTATGGCTACACCTTC	CASSRGGDYGYTF
.	TRBV5-6	TRBJ1-2	TRBD1	TGTGCCAGCAGCCCGGACAGGGAAAACTATGGCTACACCTTC	CASSPDRENYGYTF
.	TRBV20-1	TRBJ1-1	TRBD1	TGCAGTGCTTCGGACAGGAATGAAGCTTTCTTT	CSASDRNEAFF
.	TRBV9	TRBJ2-3	TRBD2	TGTGCCAGCAGCGTCAGCGGGGATAGGGATACGCAGTATTTT	CASSVSGDRDTQYF
.	TRBV18	TRBJ1-1	TRBD1	TGTGCCAGCTCACCATGGGACAGGGGGAAGACTGAAGCTTTCTTT	CASSPWDRGKTEAFF
.	TRBV29-1	TRBJ2-7	.	TGCAGCGTTGTAGGCGGAACCTACGAGCAGTACTTC	CSVVGGTYEQYF
.	TRBV25-1	TRBJ2-6	TRBD2	TGTGCCAGCATCGGACTAGCGGGGTCAGGGGCCAACGTCCTGACTTTC	CASIGLAGSGANVLTF
few	TRBV5-6	TRBJ1-6	.	TGTGCCAGCAGCCGCGGACGGAATTCACCCCTCCACTTT	CASSRGRNSPLHF
.	TRBV29-1	TRBJ1-1	.	TGCAGCGTTGTAGCGGGGAATGGCGTCACTGAAGCTTTCTTT	CSVVAGNGVTEAFF
few	TRBV5-1	TRBJ2-6	TRBD2	TGCGCCAGCAGCTTGGATGGGGGACTACCCCGCTCTGGGGCCAACGTCCTGACTTTC	CASSLDGGLPRSGANVLTF
.	TRBV29-1	TRBJ1-1	.	TGCAGCGTCCTGGGGGTGAACACTGAAGCTTTCTTT	CSVLGVNTEAFF
many	TRBV4-3	TRBJ2-1	TRBD2	TGCGCCAGCAGCCAATTAGCGGGGGGGGCCCGCAATGAGCAGTTCTTC	CASSQLAGGARNEQFF
few	TRBV7-2	TRBJ1-2	TRBD1	TGTGCCAGCAGCCCGACAGGGGATGGCTACACCTTC	CASSPTGDGYTF
.	TRBV13	TRBJ2-1	TRBD1	TGTGCCAGCAGCAACATGGACAGGGTCGACAATGAGCAGTTCTTC	CASSNMDRVDNEQFF
once	TRBV6-5	TRBJ1-2	.	TGTGCCAGCAGTTCTCGGGCGCGCGATGGCTACACCTTC	CASSSRARDGYTF
few	TRBV27	TRBJ1-5	.	TGTGCCAGTAAAAGGGGAAGGGGCAATCAGCCCCAGCATTTT	CASKRGRGNQPQHF
.	TRBV30	TRBJ2-2	.	TGTGCCTGGAGAGCCTCTCCAGGACTCTCTTGGGAGCTGTTTTTT	CAWRASPGLSWELFF
.	TRBV30	TRBJ1-2	.	TGTGCCTGGGTGCAGGAAAACTATGGCTACACCTTC	CAWVQENYGYTF
few	TRBV29-1	TRBJ1-6	.	TGCAGCGTTGCCACGGTTCCCCTCCACTTT	CSVATVPLHF
.	TRBV11-1	TRBJ2-1	.	TGTGCCAGCAGCCCTCACGGAACGGGGGCAGCGTTCTTC	CASSPHGTGAAFF
.	TRBV5-1	TRBJ2-5	TRBD1	TGCGCCAGCAGCTCCCAGACAGGGGCCCGGGAGACCCAGTACTTC	CASSSQTGARETQYF
.	TRBV9	TRBJ1-5	.	TGTGCCAGCAGCGTAGGGCTGGAGGAACAGCCCCAGCATTTT	CASSVGLEEQPQHF
.	TRBV25-1	TRBJ1-1	.	TGTGCCAGCAGCCGCGGGGGGCCCACTGAAGCTTTCTTT	CASSRGGPTEAFF
.	TRBV29-1	TRBJ1-1	.	TGCAGCGCGTTCAGGAGTATGAACACTGAAGCTTTCTTT	CSAFRSMNTEAFF
.	TRBV4-3	TRBJ1-5	.	TGCGCCAGCAGCCAAGTAGGGGATGGTCAGCCCCAGCATTTT	CASSQVGDGQPQHF